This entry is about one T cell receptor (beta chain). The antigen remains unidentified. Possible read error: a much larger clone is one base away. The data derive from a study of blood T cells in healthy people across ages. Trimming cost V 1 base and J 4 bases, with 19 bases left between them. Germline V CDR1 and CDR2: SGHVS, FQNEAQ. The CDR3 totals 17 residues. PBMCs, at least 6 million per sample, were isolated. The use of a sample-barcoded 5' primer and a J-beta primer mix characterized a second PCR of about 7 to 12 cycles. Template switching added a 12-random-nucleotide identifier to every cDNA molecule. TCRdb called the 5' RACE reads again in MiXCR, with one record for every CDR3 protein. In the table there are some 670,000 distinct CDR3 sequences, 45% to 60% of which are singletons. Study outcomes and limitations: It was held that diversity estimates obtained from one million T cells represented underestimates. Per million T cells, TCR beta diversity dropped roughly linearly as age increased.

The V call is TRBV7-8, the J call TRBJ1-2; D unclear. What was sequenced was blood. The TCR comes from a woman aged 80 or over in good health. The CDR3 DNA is TGTGCCAGCAGCTTAGGGCCGATGGTGGGCCTCGGCTATGGCTACACCTTC. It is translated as CASSLGPMVGLGYGYTF. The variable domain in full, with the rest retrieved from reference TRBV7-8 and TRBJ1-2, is GAGVSQSPRYKVAKRGQDVALRCDPISGHVSLFWYQQALGQGPEFLTYFQNEAQLDKSGLPSDRFFAERPEGSVSTLKIQRTQQEDSAVYLCASSLGPMVGLGYGYTFGSGTRLTVV.